This is a list of T cell receptor beta chains from one sample in a study of post-analysis software for immune sequencing data. In TCRdb, the PCR reads were re-called with MiXCR into one record per CDR3 protein. The sample has around 710,000 distinct CDR3 sequences, around 42% seen once; the top ten hold 4.9%. The specimen sequenced was blood. The origin of the receptors is a girl between 10 and 17 years old with multiple sclerosis. Each CDR3 is given with its conserved first and last residue. The D gene is left open where the match is weak. Size tells how often a clone was seen (once, few, many) or the class of an expanded clone, and some rows leave it out.

DNA: TGTGCCAGCAGCCAAGAACGCGGGGTCCCAGAGCAGTACTTC
CDR3: CASSQERGVPEQYF
J: TRBJ2-7
V: TRBV4-2
D: NA
size: NA

DNA: TGTGCCACGAGCGGGACTCCCCCATCCTACGAGCAGTACTTC
CDR3: CATSGTPPSYEQYF
J: TRBJ2-7
V: TRBV25-1
D: TRBD2
size: few

DNA: TGTGCCAGCAGTTATTTCCCCACGGGTCGCGACTATGGCTACACCTTC
CDR3: CASSYFPTGRDYGYTF
J: TRBJ1-2
V: TRBV6-2/TRBV6-3
D: NA
size: NA

DNA: TGTGCCAGCAGCTGGGAGACTAGCGGGAGCACCAACATTCAGTACTTC
CDR3: CASSWETSGSTNIQYF
J: TRBJ2-4
V: TRBV5-6
D: TRBD2
size: many

DNA: TGTGCCAGCAGTTACTGGAACACCGGGACTCGGGTTGTTGAGCAGTTCTTC
CDR3: CASSYWNTGTRVVEQFF
J: TRBJ2-1
V: TRBV6-5
D: NA
size: NA

DNA: TGTGCCAGCAGTCCAGACCAGGACAGCAGGCAAGAGACCCAGTACTTC
CDR3: CASSPDQDSRQETQYF
J: TRBJ2-5
V: TRBV28
D: NA
size: NA

DNA: TGCAGTGCTAGAAGTCAGGGGGAGACCCAGTACTTC
CDR3: CSARSQGETQYF
J: TRBJ2-5
V: TRBV20-1
D: NA
size: few

DNA: TGTGCCAGCAGTGAATTATCGGCATCGGGGGAAACTGAAGCTTTCTTT
CDR3: CASSELSASGETEAFF
J: TRBJ1-1
V: TRBV25-1
D: NA
size: few

DNA: TGTGCCAGCAGTCCGACTAGCGTGGAGACCCAGTACTTC
CDR3: CASSPTSVETQYF
J: TRBJ2-5
V: TRBV2
D: TRBD2
size: few

DNA: TGCAGTGCTAGAGATCCCGGACTAGCGGGAGGAGTTTACGAGCAGTACTTC
CDR3: CSARDPGLAGGVYEQYF
J: TRBJ2-7
V: TRBV20-1
D: TRBD2
size: few

DNA: TGTGCCAGCAGCTTAAATCCGAGGGGACTCAATGAAAAACTGTTTTTT
CDR3: CASSLNPRGLNEKLFF
J: TRBJ1-4
V: TRBV7-3
D: NA
size: NA

DNA: TGCAGTGCGAGCAGGGACAACTACGAGCAGTACTTC
CDR3: CSASRDNYEQYF
J: TRBJ2-7
V: TRBV20-1
D: NA
size: NA

DNA: TGTGCCATCAGCCAGCGGGAGCACTCCTACGAGCAGTACTTC
CDR3: CAISQREHSYEQYF
J: TRBJ2-7
V: TRBV10-3
D: TRBD2
size: NA

DNA: TGCAGTGCTAGAGATCAGGGCCAAGCCAAAAACATTCAGTACTTC
CDR3: CSARDQGQAKNIQYF
J: TRBJ2-4
V: TRBV20-1
D: NA
size: NA

DNA: TGTGCCATCAGTGACCACGACCCGAACCTAAGGACTGAAGCTTTCTTT
CDR3: CAISDHDPNLRTEAFF
J: TRBJ1-1
V: TRBV10-3
D: NA
size: once

DNA: TGCGCCAGCAGCTTCGGGACAGATAGCAATCAGCCCCAGCATTTT
CDR3: CASSFGTDSNQPQHF
J: TRBJ1-5
V: TRBV5-1
D: TRBD1
size: NA

DNA: TGCAGTGCTAGAGATTGGAGGGAAGCGGCAGATACGCAGTATTTT
CDR3: CSARDWREAADTQYF
J: TRBJ2-3
V: TRBV20-1
D: NA
size: NA

DNA: TGTGCCAGCAGTTTAGTGGTTGGGCTAGCGGGAGTCTATGAGCAGTTCTTC
CDR3: CASSLVVGLAGVYEQFF
J: TRBJ2-1
V: TRBV12-3/TRBV12-4
D: TRBD2
size: NA

DNA: TGTGCCAGCAGCTCCTTGGCTGCTCCATACGGCACCTTC
CDR3: CASSSLAAPYGTF
J: TRBJ1-2
V: TRBV11-2
D: NA
size: NA

DNA: TGTGCCAGCAGTTACTCGAGGGTCACCGACGAGCAGTACTTC
CDR3: CASSYSRVTDEQYF
J: TRBJ2-7
V: TRBV6-6
D: NA
size: once

DNA: TGTGCCAGCAGTCGGGGCAGGGGGTGGCCTCAGCCCCAGCATTTT
CDR3: CASSRGRGWPQPQHF
J: TRBJ1-5
V: TRBV5-6
D: TRBD1
size: NA

DNA: TGCGCCAGCAGCCAAGATCCCGGATTGGGGTCTGAAGCTTTCTTT
CDR3: CASSQDPGLGSEAFF
J: TRBJ1-1
V: TRBV4-1
D: NA
size: NA

DNA: TGTGCCAGCAGGCGACTAGTGGGGGACACAGATACGCAGTATTTT
CDR3: CASRRLVGDTDTQYF
J: TRBJ2-3
V: TRBV6-5
D: NA
size: NA

DNA: TGCAGTGCTAGAGATCAGGGGGTTAATTCCTACGAGCAGTACTTC
CDR3: CSARDQGVNSYEQYF
J: TRBJ2-7
V: TRBV20-1
D: TRBD1
size: few

DNA: TGTGCCATCAGTGAGGGGCAGTACGAGCAGTACTTC
CDR3: CAISEGQYEQYF
J: TRBJ2-7
V: TRBV10-3
D: NA
size: NA

DNA: TGTGCCAGCAGCCCAACCCCGTACGGACAAAAAGAGACCCAGTACTTC
CDR3: CASSPTPYGQKETQYF
J: TRBJ2-5
V: TRBV7-6
D: NA
size: NA

DNA: TGTGCCAGCAGCACACGAGGGACTAGCGGGAGTAGTATGGGTGAGCAGTTCTTC
CDR3: CASSTRGTSGSSMGEQFF
J: TRBJ2-1
V: TRBV7-8
D: TRBD2
size: NA

DNA: TGTGCCACCAGCAGAGATAAGGGGAACAGGGGGCGTGACGACTATGGCTACACCTTC
CDR3: CATSRDKGNRGRDDYGYTF
J: TRBJ1-2
V: TRBV15
D: TRBD1
size: NA

DNA: TGTGCCAGCAGTTGGTACAATGAGCAGTACTTC
CDR3: CASSWYNEQYF
J: TRBJ2-7
V: TRBV27
D: NA
size: NA

DNA: TGCAGCGGTGACAGGGGCCCTGAAGCTTTCTTT
CDR3: CSGDRGPEAFF
J: TRBJ1-1
V: TRBV29-1
D: TRBD1
size: few

DNA: TGTGCCAGCAGCTTAAGGGCAGGGGGCGGTCTATACACTGAAGCTTTCTTT
CDR3: CASSLRAGGGLYTEAFF
J: TRBJ1-1
V: TRBV7-2
D: TRBD1
size: NA

DNA: TGTGCCAGCAGTTACAGCACAGGGAGTATGAACACTGAAGCTTTCTTT
CDR3: CASSYSTGSMNTEAFF
J: TRBJ1-1
V: TRBV6-2/TRBV6-3
D: NA
size: NA

DNA: TGTGCCAGCAGCTTAACGGGCAGTGGGTGGGAGCAGTACTTC
CDR3: CASSLTGSGWEQYF
J: TRBJ2-5
V: TRBV7-2
D: NA
size: NA

DNA: TGTGCCAGCAGCAACCTACAAGGAAGCCGCGTTACTCGCACAGATACGCAGTATTTT
CDR3: CASSNLQGSRVTRTDTQYF
J: TRBJ2-3
V: TRBV3-1
D: NA
size: few

DNA: TGCAGCGTTACGCAGGGCCACATGAACACTGAAACTTTCTTT
CDR3: CSVTQGHMNTETFF
J: TRBJ1-1
V: TRBV29-1
D: NA
size: NA

DNA: TGTGCCAGCTTGCGGACTAGCGGGAGATACTACGAGCAGTACTTC
CDR3: CASLRTSGRYYEQYF
J: TRBJ2-7
V: TRBV28
D: TRBD2
size: few

DNA: TGTGCCAGCAGTTACTCGAGGCTAGCGGGAGGCACAGATACGCAGTATTTT
CDR3: CASSYSRLAGGTDTQYF
J: TRBJ2-3
V: TRBV6-6
D: TRBD2
size: few